A selection of T cell receptor beta chains follows, all from one sample in a study of preoperative IRX-2 immunotherapy in early breast cancer. TCRdb's copy holds only in-frame clones and misses some; the assay was immunoSEQ multiplex PCR. Of 60,000 or so clones in the sample, roughly 94% were seen once. The sample was gathered from a patient treated with IRX-2 immunotherapy. Receptors originate from a human donor with breast cancer. Both conserved end residues are part of each CDR3. D genes are given only for firm matches. Size is omitted from some rows. Given values are once, few, many or a class for expanded clones.

CDR3	DNA	D	V	J	size
CASSRWGETQYF	TGTGCCAGCAGTCGTTGGGGGGAGACCCAGTACTTC	NA	TRBV21-1	TRBJ2-5	NA
CASSLGTLAGTKASKNIQYF	TGTGCCAGCAGTTTAGGGACGCTAGCGGGGACGAAAGCTTCCAAAAACATTCAGTACTTC	TRBD2	TRBV28	TRBJ2-4	NA
CAWSVGGDGADTQYF	TGTGCCTGGAGTGTAGGGGGCGATGGCGCAGATACGCAGTATTTT	TRBD1	TRBV30	TRBJ2-3	NA
CASDRAGYGYTF	TGTGCCAGCGACAGGGCTGGCTATGGCTACACCTTC	TRBD1	TRBV6-6	TRBJ1-2	NA
CASHLRGGGTDTQYF	TGTGCCAGCCACCTTAGAGGGGGAGGGACAGATACGCAGTATTTT	NA	TRBV11-2	TRBJ2-3	NA
CASSVRGDRGGAEAFF	TGTGCCAGCAGCGTAAGGGGGGACCGGGGAGGCGCTGAAGCTTTCTTT	NA	TRBV9	TRBJ1-1	NA
CASSFGRGGSPLHF	TGTGCCAGCAGCTTTGGTAGGGGTGGTTCACCCCTCCACTTT	NA	TRBV7-3	TRBJ1-6	NA
CASSLQRSTDTQYF	TGCGCCAGCAGCTTGCAGCGGAGCACAGATACGCAGTATTTT	NA	TRBV5-1	TRBJ2-3	NA
CASSLVSSRQSYEQYF	TGTGCCAGCAGCTTAGTTTCGTCCAGGCAATCCTACGAGCAGTACTTC	NA	TRBV7-2	TRBJ2-7	NA
CSVRPPWAASTDTQYF	TGCAGCGTTCGGCCCCCCTGGGCGGCATCCACAGATACGCAGTATTTT	NA	TRBV29-1	TRBJ2-3	NA
CSVGQGAVSPSTDTQYF	TGCAGCGTCGGACAGGGGGCCGTCTCACCTAGCACAGATACGCAGTATTTT	TRBD1	TRBV29-1	TRBJ2-3	NA
CASSTGDTPNYYYEQYF	TGTGCCAGCAGCACGGGGGATACCCCGAACTACTACTACGAGCAGTACTTC	NA	TRBV28	TRBJ2-7	NA
CASSDHGRRYNSPLHF	TGCGCCAGCAGTGACCACGGTAGGAGATATAATTCACCCCTCCACTTT	NA	TRBV10-2	TRBJ1-6	NA
CAWISLPRLWGARTDTQYF	TGTGCCTGGATAAGCCTACCTCGCCTTTGGGGGGCGCGGACAGATACGCAGTATTTT	NA	TRBV30	TRBJ2-3	NA
CASSPSSQPQHF	TGTGCCAGTAGCCCCTCAAGTCAGCCCCAGCATTTT	NA	TRBV19	TRBJ1-5	NA
CASSLRVSRTDTQYF	TGCGCCAGCAGCTTGCGTGTTTCCCGCACAGATACGCAGTATTTT	NA	TRBV5-1	TRBJ2-3	NA
CASSLVFRGTDTQYF	TGCGCCAGCAGCTTGGTTTTCAGGGGCACAGATACGCAGTATTTT	NA	TRBV5-1	TRBJ2-3	NA
CSVSPGPGNQPQHF	TGCAGCGTTTCTCCAGGGCCGGGAAATCAGCCCCAGCATTTT	NA	TRBV29-1	TRBJ1-5	NA
CASSDIAGAGGELFF	TGTGCCAGCAGTGATATAGCGGGAGCGGGCGGGGAGCTGTTTTTT	TRBD2	TRBV6-1	TRBJ2-2	NA
CASSSGLEQYF	TGTGCCAGCAGCTCCGGACTCGAGCAGTACTTC	NA	TRBV7-2	TRBJ2-7	once
CASSSQGRGEKLFF	TGTGCCAGCAGTTCGCAGGGCCGCGGTGAAAAACTGTTTTTT	NA	TRBV13	TRBJ1-4	NA
CASSSQGGGLYNEQFF	TGTGCCAGCAGCTCCCAGGGCGGGGGGCTTTACAATGAGCAGTTCTTC	TRBD2	TRBV5-4	TRBJ2-1	NA